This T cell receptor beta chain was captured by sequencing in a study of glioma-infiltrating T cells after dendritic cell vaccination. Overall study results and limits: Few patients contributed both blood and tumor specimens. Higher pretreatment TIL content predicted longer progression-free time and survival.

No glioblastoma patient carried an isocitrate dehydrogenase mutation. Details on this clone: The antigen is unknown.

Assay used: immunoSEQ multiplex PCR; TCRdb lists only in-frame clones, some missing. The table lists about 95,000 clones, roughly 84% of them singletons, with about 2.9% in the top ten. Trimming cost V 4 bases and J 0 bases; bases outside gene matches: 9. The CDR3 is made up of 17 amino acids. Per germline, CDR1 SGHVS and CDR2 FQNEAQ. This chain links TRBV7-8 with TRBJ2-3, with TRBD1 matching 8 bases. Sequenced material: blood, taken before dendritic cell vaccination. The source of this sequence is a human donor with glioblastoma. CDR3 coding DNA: TGTGCCAGCAGCTGGGGAGTGGACAGGGCCAGCACAGATACGCAGTATTTT. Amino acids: CASSWGVDRASTDTQYF.